This TCR beta chain is drawn from a study of T cell clonotyping in hematopoietic cell transplantation. Study overall: Recipients' pretransplant samples followed cytoreduction.

Time point meaning: recipient sample about 28 days before transplant, after cytoreduction. This CDR3 has 16 residues. With V trimmed by 2 bases and J by 12 bases, 14 bases remained unmatched. The germline CDR1 and CDR2 sequences are MNHNY and SVGAGI (reference sequence). Data came from immunoSEQ multiplex PCR; TCRdb stores just in-frame clones and leaves some out. The sample includes around 40,000 clones, around 95% seen only once; the top ten take 1.5% to 2%. This receptor was taken from a man in his forties with chronic myeloid leukemia. Some clones in this sample may be carry-over from other donors' samples. Sample: peripheral blood mononuclear cells, taken before stem cell transplant. This chain uses TRBV6-6 with TRBJ1-4, with 8 bases fitting TRBD1. This CDR3 reads CASSYPGQVNRGELFF. The DNA for the CDR3 is TGTGCCAGCAGTTACCCGGGACAGGTCAACAGGGGGGAACTGTTTTTT.